This TCR beta chain stems from a study of identifying expanded T cells in peripheral blood. Findings and caveats of the study: Differentially abundant clones: around 1.2 between replicates, 16.4 at roughly 2 weeks, 19 at four. Two-week clone count variance significantly increased as total template count grew.

Profiled with immunoSEQ multiplex PCR; TCRdb holds only in-frame clones, not every one. The table has approximately 75,000 clones, about 90% seen once; the top ten hold under 3.5%. No infections or other immune events were documented during collection. A note on this clone: Its antigen remains unknown.

J was trimmed by 5 bases and V by 5 bases; bases with no gene match: 7. The CDR3 runs to 15 residues. Looked up from germline, CDR1 is SGHVS and CDR2 is FQNEAQ. The sample taken for sequencing was blood. This receptor was taken from a person aged 18 to 69 in good health. This rearrangement joins TRBV7-8 to TRBJ1-2, with 11 bases lining up with TRBD1. This CDR3 reads CASSPWGTGGYGYTF. The CDR3 DNA sequence: TGTGCCAGCAGCCCATGGGGGACAGGGGGATATGGCTACACCTTC.